These 30 T cell receptor beta chains were sequenced from one sample in a study of blood T cell repertoires in COVID-19. Only in-frame clones appear in the TCRdb table, and some are missing; sequencing was by immunoSEQ multiplex PCR. The repertoire holds roughly 140,000 clones, with approximately 88% as singletons. Sequences were obtained from peripheral blood. These receptors were collected from a human donor in a cohort sampled during active COVID-19.

The chain uses TRBV19 and TRBJ2-7; 9 bases line up with TRBD1. J gave up 4 bases and V 4 bases, and 11 bases lay outside the gene matches. The CDR3 runs 16 residues. The germline CDR1 and CDR2 sequences are LNHDA and SQIVND (reference sequence). Here the CDR3 reads CASSTNRDRETYEQYF. CDR3 DNA sequence: TGTGCCAGTAGTACTAACCGGGACAGGGAGACATACGAGCAGTACTTC.

V is TRBV15 and J is TRBJ2-3; D possibly corresponds to TRBD2 (6 bases). Trimming pared 5 bases from V and 2 bases from J, leaving 14 bases between. Germline assignment: CDR1 LNHNV and CDR2 YYDKDF (reference sequence). This CDR3 is 15 amino acids long. CDR3 coding DNA: TGTGCCACCAGCCCCCCGGGGGTCTACACAGATACGCAGTATTTT. It encodes CATSPPGVYTDTQYF.

The V and J genes are TRBV5-6 and TRBJ1-1; unclear D gene. V was trimmed by 0 bases and J by 1 base, leaving 4 bases between them. The V gene's germline CDR1 is SGHDT and CDR2 YYEEEE. The CDR3 loop spans 13 amino acids. CDR3 loop: CASSLASNTEAFF. Here the CDR3 DNA reads TGTGCCAGCAGCTTGGCGTCGAACACTGAAGCTTTCTTT.

The rearrangement uses TRBV7-8 and TRBJ2-7; D perhaps matches TRBD2 (6 bases). The V end lost 1 base, the J end lost 7 bases, and 14 bases lay between the germline ends. CDR1 and CDR2 from the germline V gene are SGHVS and FQNEAQ. The CDR3 length is 14 residues. This chain's CDR3 is CASSLGGNLREQYF. CDR3 nucleotide sequence: TGTGCCAGCAGCTTAGGCGGGAACTTACGAGAGCAGTACTTC.

This chain links TRBV18 with TRBJ1-4; no clear D gene. Trimming pared 3 bases from V and 0 bases from J, leaving 8 bases between. The CDR3 consists of 15 residues. Germline CDR1 is KGHSH and CDR2 is LQKENI. DNA for the CDR3: TGTGCCAGCTCACCGCCCGGAGCAACTAATGAAAAACTGTTTTTT. Translation gives CASSPPGATNEKLFF.

J is TRBJ2-3 and V is TRBV7-9; 9 positions match TRBD2. Germline trimming cut 5 bases from V and 0 bases from J; bases unmatched to any gene: 9. The germline gives CDR1 SEHNR, CDR2 FQNEAQ (reference sequence). The CDR3 is 17 amino acids. Here the CDR3 reads CASSPRSLAGSTDTQYF. The CDR3 DNA follows: TGTGCCAGCAGCCCGAGATCGCTAGCGGGGAGCACAGATACGCAGTATTTT.

The J gene is TRBJ1-1, the V gene TRBV30; 8 bases line up with TRBD1. CDR1 is GTSNPN, CDR2 SVGIG, per germline (reference sequence). CDR3 length equals 12 residues. Germline trimming cut 5 bases from V and 5 bases from J; bases unmatched to any gene: 4. The CDR3 region is CAWGRDRTEAFF. CDR3 DNA: TGTGCCTGGGGTCGGGACAGGACTGAAGCTTTCTTT.

The V gene is TRBV9, the J gene TRBJ1-4, with 12 bases lining up with TRBD1. The CDR3 runs to 17 residues. Germline CDR1 and CDR2: SGDLS and YYNGEE. V lost 4 bases to trimming and J lost 4 bases; unmatched junction nucleotides: 8. Written as DNA, the CDR3 is TGTGCCAGCAGCCCTCGGGACAGGGGGCATAGTAATGAAAAACTGTTTTTT. Translated, it gives CASSPRDRGHSNEKLFF.

The genes are TRBV6-5 and TRBJ1-2; 9 bases line up with TRBD1. The germline V gene encodes CDR1 MNHEY and CDR2 SVGAGI. The CDR3 sequence is 14 residues long. V lost 7 bases to trimming and J lost 4 bases; unmatched junction nucleotides: 7. CDR3 in DNA: TGTGCCAGCATAGGGACAGGGACAGTCTATGGCTACACCTTC. Protein: CASIGTGTVYGYTF.

The chain has TRBV3-1 (or the pseudogene TRBV3-2) and TRBJ1-3, with D maybe TRBD1 (5 bases). With 1 base removed from V and 2 bases from J, the gap between germline ends came to 12 bases. Germline lookup yields CDR1 LGHDT and CDR2 YNNKEL (reference sequence). This CDR3 has 16 residues. The CDR3 loop is CASSQVSGVPGNTIYF. DNA of the CDR3: TGTGCCAGCAGCCAAGTCTCGGGGGTCCCTGGAAACACCATATATTTT.

V gene TRBV19 combines with J gene TRBJ1-2; 7 bases align to TRBD1. This CDR3 is 15 amino acids long. Trimming took 6 bases from V and 5 from J; bases not matched to a gene: 12. CDR1 and CDR2 (germline): LNHDA, SQIVND (reference sequence). The CDR3: CASRQDRIPVYGYTF. The CDR3, as DNA: TGTGCCAGTAGGCAGGACAGGATACCGGTATATGGCTACACCTTC.

The V and J genes are TRBV24-1 and TRBJ2-5; TRBD2 might be the D (5 bases). Germline CDR1 KGHDR, CDR2 SFDVKD. V lost 3 bases to trimming and J lost 4 bases, with 11 bases between them. CDR3 length: 14 amino acids. CDR3 bases: TGTGCCACCAGTGATCCCGGCCGGGGAGAGACCCAGTACTTC. It is translated as CATSDPGRGETQYF.

The gene calls are TRBV3-1 (or the pseudogene TRBV3-2) and TRBJ1-1; possible D gene TRBD1, 6 bases. The CDR3 totals 14 residues. Germline V gene lookup returns CDR1 LGHDT and CDR2 YNNKEL (reference sequence). The V gene lost 1 base and the J gene lost 1 base, with 7 bases spanning the gap. The CDR3 bases are TGTGCCAGCAGCCAAGTACAGGGGAACACTGAAGCTTTCTTT. Amino acid sequence: CASSQVQGNTEAFF.

This chain links TRBV5-1 with TRBJ1-1; TRBD1 matches 8 bases. This CDR3 region has 14 residues. The V and J ends lost 4 bases and 1 base, in that order; junction bases with no gene match: 3. CDR1 is SGHRS, CDR2 YFSETQ, per germline. The CDR3 DNA reads as TGCGCCAGCAGCCCCGGGACAGGGAACACTGAAGCTTTCTTT. Translated, it gives CASSPGTGNTEAFF.

This rearrangement joins TRBV6-5 to TRBJ2-3, with 8 bases matching TRBD1. The V segment lost 11 bases and the J segment 2 bases; nucleotides outside the gene matches: 6. The germline V gene encodes CDR1 MNHEY and CDR2 SVGAGI. CDR3 length: 13 residues. The CDR3 spells CAGGTGTTDTQYF. The CDR3 DNA follows: TGTGCCGGGGGGACAGGAACCACAGATACGCAGTATTTT.

This chain connects TRBV5-6 to TRBJ1-2; TRBD1 is a possible D gene (6 bases). Per germline, CDR1 SGHDT and CDR2 YYEEEE. With 5 bases removed from V and 6 bases from J, the gap between germline ends came to 20 bases. CDR3 length equals 15 residues. The CDR3 sequence is CASRSATAGEDGYTF. Here the CDR3 DNA reads TGTGCCAGCAGATCCGCTACCGCAGGGGAAGATGGCTACACCTTC.

The J gene is TRBJ1-5, the V gene TRBV2; tentative D call: TRBD1 (5 bases). In germline, CDR1 is SNHLY, CDR2 FYNNEI. The CDR3 length is 15 residues. The V end lost 8 bases, the J end lost 4 bases, and 18 bases lay between the germline ends. The CDR3 DNA is TGTGCCAGCTTAGCGGGCAGGGAGAGGAATCAGCCCCAGCATTTT. This sequence encodes CASLAGRERNQPQHF. Supplemented by reference TRBV2 and TRBJ1-5, the full variable domain reads EPEVTQTPSHQVTQMGQEVILRCVPISNHLYFYWYRQILGQKVEFLVSFYNNEISEKSEIFDDQFSVERPDGSNFTLKIRSTKLEDSAMYFCASLAGRERNQPQHFGDGTRLSIL.

The chain is built from TRBV30 and TRBJ1-2; D gene uncertain. V shed 2 bases and J shed 13 bases, with 20 bases lying between them. Germline CDR1 and CDR2: GTSNPN and SVGIG (reference sequence). The CDR3 loop spans 13 amino acids. CDR3 nucleotide sequence: TGTGCCTGGAGTCCCTCTCCAGGTTCCGGTGGCACCTTC. It is translated as CAWSPSPGSGGTF.

This clone was observed a handful of times. The chain has TRBV5-1 and TRBJ1-6; TRBD1 matches 7 bases. Per the germline V gene, CDR1 is SGHRS and CDR2 is YFSETQ. With 4 bases clipped from V and 8 bases from J, the junction kept 6 bases outside the gene matches. The CDR3 covers 14 residues. CDR3 coding DNA: TGCGCCAGCAGCACCGGACAGGCACATTCACCCCTCCACTTT. Residues: CASSTGQAHSPLHF.

The chain is built from TRBV5-5 and TRBJ1-5; weak D call: TRBD1 (5 bases). The CDR3 is made up of 17 amino acids. Trimming left V 4 bases short and J 0 bases short, with 17 bases between. Germline CDR1 is SGHKS and CDR2 is YYEKEE (reference sequence). CDR3 in DNA: TGTGCCAGCAGCCCTCTTGGGGGGGACTCTAGCAATCAGCCCCAGCATTTT. This sequence encodes CASSPLGGDSSNQPQHF.

V and J are TRBV7-2 and TRBJ2-1, with TRBD1 identical over 9 bases. Per germline, CDR1 SGHTA and CDR2 FQGNSA. J lost 8 bases, V lost 1 base, and 6 bases had no gene match. This CDR3 is 15 amino acids long. CDR3 sequence reads: CASSLGTTGGDEQFF. CDR3 DNA sequence: TGTGCCAGCAGCTTAGGCACCACAGGGGGCGATGAGCAGTTCTTC.

This chain uses TRBV5-4 with TRBJ2-3; D not certain. Trimming removed 0 bases at V and 0 bases at J, with 8 bases between. Per germline, CDR1 SGHNT and CDR2 YYREEE (reference sequence). This CDR3 has 15 residues. CDR3 coding DNA: TGTGCCAGCAGCTTGGAAAGTACTAGCACAGATACGCAGTATTTT. Translated: CASSLESTSTDTQYF. Complete variable domain (other parts from reference TRBV5-4 and TRBJ2-3): ETGVTQSPTHLIKTRGQQVTLRCSSQSGHNTVSWYQQALGQGPQFIFQYYREEENGRGNFPPRFSGLQFPNYSSELNVNALELDDSALYLCASSLESTSTDTQYFGPGTRLTVL.

This clone was counted only a few times. The J gene is TRBJ2-2, the V gene TRBV15, with 7 bases lining up with TRBD1. The J segment lost 5 bases and the V segment lost 2 bases, leaving 5 bases of the junction unmatched. The germline gives CDR1 LNHNV, CDR2 YYDKDF (reference sequence). CDR3 length equals 15 residues. The CDR3 is CATSRQDRVTGELFF. In DNA form, the CDR3 reads TGTGCCACCAGCAGACAAGACAGGGTGACCGGGGAGCTGTTTTTT. Looking up the rest from reference TRBV15 and TRBJ2-2 gives the full variable domain: DAMVIQNPRYQVTQFGKPVTLSCSQTLNHNVMYWYQQKSSQAPKLLFHYYDKDFNNEADTPDNFQSRRPNTSFCFLDIRSPGLGDTAMYLCATSRQDRVTGELFFGEGSRLTVL.

DNA for the CDR3: TGTGCCAGCAGGAGAGGGACTAGCCCTCGGGAGACCCAGTACTTC. Its protein product is CASRRGTSPRETQYF. The chain links TRBV6-5 to TRBJ2-5; 9 bases are a match to TRBD2. The V gene's germline CDR1 is MNHEY and CDR2 SVGAGI. V shed 6 bases and J 5 bases; nucleotides not matched to a gene: 10. The CDR3 loop spans 15 amino acids.

The chain links TRBV5-4 to TRBJ1-4, with D possibly matching TRBD1 (5 bases). CDR3 length: 14 residues. CDR1 SGHNT and CDR2 YYREEE come from the germline V gene (reference sequence). V dropped 3 bases and J dropped 6 bases, with 12 bases sitting between them. The CDR3 coding sequence is TGTGCCAGCAGCTGGCAATCGGGGGATGAAAAACTGTTTTTT. Protein sequence: CASSWQSGDEKLFF.

The genes are TRBV7-9 and TRBJ1-2, with D tentatively TRBD1 (5 bases). Germline V lookup: CDR1 SEHNR, CDR2 FQNEAQ (reference sequence). The CDR3 covers 13 residues. Trimming removed 11 bases at V and 7 bases at J, with 20 bases between. The CDR3 region has the DNA TGTGCCTCCGAGAACCAGCAGGGCGGTGGCTACACCTTC. Translated: CASENQQGGGYTF.

The gene calls are TRBV2 and TRBJ1-1, with 7 bases matching TRBD1. CDR1 and CDR2 from the germline V gene are SNHLY and FYNNEI. This CDR3 has 13 amino acids. V lost 3 bases to trimming and J lost 3 bases; unmatched junction nucleotides: 1. The CDR3 nucleotides read TGTGCCAGCAGTGACAGGGGGGACACTGAAGCTTTCTTT. Its translation is CASSDRGDTEAFF.

The chain uses TRBV5-1 and TRBJ2-2; 7 nucleotides match TRBD1. The CDR3 runs 14 residues. The V gene end was trimmed by 4 bases and the J gene end by 3 bases; junction bases not matched to a gene: 3. The germline CDR1 and CDR2 sequences are SGHRS and YFSETQ. The DNA for the CDR3 is TGCGCCAGCAGCACAGGGGTGGACACCGGGGAGCTGTTTTTT. This gives the protein CASSTGVDTGELFF.

This clone came up a few times. The rearrangement links TRBV6-5 to TRBJ1-2, with 10 bases that match TRBD1. The germline V gene encodes CDR1 MNHEY and CDR2 SVGAGI. The CDR3 length is 14 residues. J lost 6 bases, V lost 7 bases, and 8 bases had no gene match. CDR3 sequence reads: CASTPGQGRNGYTF. CDR3 bases: TGTGCCAGCACTCCGGGACAGGGGAGGAATGGCTACACCTTC.

Remarks on this clone: The sample has other DNA sequences that encode this CDR3 too. The J gene is TRBJ2-7, the V gene TRBV27; D might be TRBD1 (5 bases). Germline V gene sequence: CDR1 MNHEY, CDR2 SMNVEV (reference sequence). CDR3 size: 13 residues. Deletions cut 5 bases from V and 1 base from J, with 9 bases between. Here the CDR3 reads CASSPDSSYEQYF. CDR3 nucleotide sequence: TGTGCCAGCAGTCCCGACAGTTCCTACGAGCAGTACTTC.